The 14 T cell receptor beta chains listed next were all sequenced from one sample in a study of cytomegalovirus exposure and HLA in healthy donors. The PCR was carried out with 60 Vbeta primers and 13 Jbeta primers. TCRdb keeps only in-frame clones here, not all; method: immunoSEQ multiplex PCR. Counted here are approximately 150,000 clones, approximately 9% occurring once; the ten biggest clones make up approximately 1.8%. The sample was PBMCs. These receptors all stem from a male donor in good health and CMV-seronegative.

The V and J genes are TRBV28 and TRBJ1-5; a weak D match, TRBD1 (6 bases). This CDR3 region has 16 residues. Trimming took off 6 bases at V and 4 bases at J, with 19 bases between the two ends. Germline CDR1 reads MDHEN; CDR2 reads SYDVKM. CDR3 coding DNA: TGTGCCAGCAGCCTACGCCCCAGGGGAAGGAATCAGCCCCAGCATTTT. Its protein is CASSLRPRGRNQPQHF.

The chain has TRBV4-3 and TRBJ1-5; no reliable D call. There are 15 residues in the CDR3. The germline CDR1 and CDR2 sequences are LGHNA and YSLEER. With 1 base removed from V and 5 bases from J, the gap between germline ends came to 12 bases. CDR3: CASSQGTGGHQPQHF. The CDR3, as DNA: TGCGCCAGCAGCCAAGGTACCGGAGGGCATCAGCCCCAGCATTTT.

The chain has TRBV5-4 and TRBJ2-7; 9 bases align to TRBD2. V lost 4 bases and J lost 2; bases outside the gene matches: 7. Germline V lookup: CDR1 SGHNT, CDR2 YYREEE (reference sequence). The CDR3 runs to 15 residues. CDR3 in amino acids: CASSRTSDGPYEQYF. The CDR3 DNA reads as TGTGCCAGCAGCCGGACTAGCGACGGTCCCTACGAGCAGTACTTC.

This clone showed up just a few times. The chain links TRBV12-5 to TRBJ2-3; 9 bases agree with TRBD1. Germline V lookup: CDR1 LGHNT, CDR2 FRNRAP. Germline trimming cut 1 base from V and 4 bases from J; bases unmatched to any gene: 18. This CDR3 has 20 amino acids. Here the CDR3 reads CASGLGQGQGFGFGADTQYF. For the CDR3, the DNA is TGTGCTAGTGGTTTGGGCCAGGGACAGGGATTTGGGTTTGGGGCAGATACGCAGTATTTT.

This chain connects TRBV27 to TRBJ1-1; D remains ambiguous. V shed 2 bases and J shed 5 bases, with 12 bases lying between them. The CDR3 runs 14 residues. The germline V gene has CDR1 MNHEY and CDR2 SMNVEV (reference sequence). The CDR3 nucleotides read TGTGCCAGCAGTTTAGGAGGGCTTAATACTGAAGCTTTCTTT. It yields the protein CASSLGGLNTEAFF.

The V gene is TRBV11-2, the J gene TRBJ1-1; D possibly corresponds to TRBD1 (5 bases). CDR3 length: 13 residues. The V end lost 5 bases, the J end lost 4 bases, and 11 bases lay between the germline ends. The germline V gene has CDR1 SGHAT and CDR2 FQNNGV. This chain's CDR3 is CASSHQGSTEAFF. The DNA for the CDR3 is TGTGCCAGCAGCCACCAGGGAAGCACTGAAGCTTTCTTT. Together with reference TRBV11-2 and TRBJ1-1, the CDR3 gives the full variable domain: EAGVAQSPRYKIIEKRQSVAFWCNPISGHATLYWYQQILGQGPKLLIQFQNNGVVDDSQLPKDRFSAERLKGVDSTLKIQPAKLEDSAVYLCASSHQGSTEAFFGQGTRLTVV.

This clone has only a few counts. The V call is TRBV27, the J call TRBJ1-1, with 7 bases aligning to TRBD1. The germline gives CDR1 MNHEY, CDR2 SMNVEV (reference sequence). Trimming at V came to 3 bases and at J to 5 bases, leaving 12 bases not matched to a gene. The CDR3 covers 16 residues. The CDR3 DNA sequence: TGTGCCAGCAGTTTTCACCGAGACAGGGCCGGGACTGAAGCTTTCTTT. The encoded protein is CASSFHRDRAGTEAFF.

This clone has only a few counts. V is TRBV2 and J is TRBJ1-2; TRBD1 matches at 9 bases. Looked up from germline, CDR1 is SNHLY and CDR2 is FYNNEI. Losses at the gene ends were 4 bases for V and 4 bases for J; bases not matched to a gene: 4. CDR3 size: 14 residues. The CDR3 loop is CASSGTGASYGYTF. The CDR3 region has the DNA TGTGCCAGCAGTGGGACAGGGGCCAGCTATGGCTACACCTTC.

The rearrangement uses TRBV5-6 and TRBJ2-7, with D possibly being TRBD2 (5 bases). The V and J ends lost 0 bases and 3 bases respectively, with 10 bases between them. The CDR3 extends over 14 amino acids. Germline V gene sequence: CDR1 SGHDT, CDR2 YYEEEE. The CDR3 sequence: CASSLVGLNYEQYF. The CDR3 DNA reads as TGTGCCAGCAGCTTGGTTGGACTCAACTACGAGCAGTACTTC.

The genes are TRBV19 and TRBJ1-5, with D tentatively TRBD1 (6 bases). The germline gives CDR1 LNHDA, CDR2 SQIVND (reference sequence). The V end lost 3 bases, the J end lost 4 bases, and 7 bases lay between the germline ends. The CDR3 loop spans 13 amino acids. As DNA, the CDR3 is TGTGCCAGTAGTATGAGGGGGAATCAGCCCCAGCATTTT. Protein sequence: CASSMRGNQPQHF.

The V gene is TRBV16, the J gene TRBJ2-1; weak D call: TRBD1 (6 bases). This CDR3 spans 16 amino acids. The germline gives CDR1 KGHSY, CDR2 FQNENV. V gave up 4 bases and J gave up 0 bases, with 13 bases separating them. The CDR3 sequence is CASSLQGAYSYNEQFF. The CDR3 nucleotides are TGTGCCAGCAGCCTACAGGGAGCTTACTCCTACAATGAGCAGTTCTTC.

The chain recombines TRBV28 with TRBJ1-5, with TRBD1 matching over 9 bases. CDR1 MDHEN and CDR2 SYDVKM come from the germline V gene. V shed 5 bases, J shed 2 bases, and the junction held 7 bases outside the gene matches. This CDR3 comprises 16 residues. As DNA, the CDR3 is TGTGCCAGCAGTCCTCGGACAGGGGAGGGCAATCAGCCCCAGCATTTT. Its protein product is CASSPRTGEGNQPQHF.

V and J are TRBV10-3 and TRBJ1-1, with 9 bases lining up with TRBD1. CDR1 is ENHRY and CDR2 is SYGVKD in the germline V gene. J gave up 0 bases and V 10 bases, and 12 bases lay outside the gene matches. CDR3 size: 16 residues. CDR3 loop: CASGRDRDRMNTEAFF. The CDR3 DNA reads TGTGCCAGCGGGCGGGACAGGGACAGAATGAACACTGAAGCTTTCTTT.

This chain links TRBV4-1 with TRBJ2-3; the match to TRBD2 covers 9 bases. The CDR3 runs to 17 residues. V lost 0 bases, J lost 7 bases, and 11 bases stayed unmatched. Germline values: CDR1 MGHRA, CDR2 YSYEKL. The CDR3 nucleotides are TGCGCCAGCAGCCAAGATGCCTCGGCGGGAGGGCATTATACGCAGTATTTT. Translation: CASSQDASAGGHYTQYF.